Described below is a single TCR beta chain sequence and its context. Its antigen target is currently unknown. No much larger clone exists at a distance of one base, and base qualities are not known. CDR1 and CDR2, per the germline V gene (reference sequence), are GTSNPN and SVGIG. V sheds 3 bases and J sheds 3 bases, leaving 11 bases between their ends. From cysteine to phenylalanine, the CDR3 is 13 amino acids long. CDR3 DNA only is kept here, 39 bases in frame from base 1. The time point label, as the study defines it: baseline before first vaccination. Vaccinee samples came from UK trials COV001 and COV002, including a single-blind randomized controlled phase 2/3 trial of AZD1222 (ChAdOx1 nCoV-19) in healthy adults. For TCRbeta chain sequencing, PBMC samples from trial participants were taken at day 0 and at day 28 after the second dose. These data belong to a study of T cell responses to AZD1222 COVID-19 vaccine (TCRdb year 2021). A note on the overall study: AZD1222 recipients whose second dose came at about 4 weeks and those whose second dose came at about 12 weeks were combined into one group, since spike-specific TCR depth and breadth did not differ between the two schedules. TCR sequencing covered 233 trial participants: 200 to 220 given two doses of AZD1222 and 26 given two doses of MenACWY control vaccine. Trial participants were enrolled into age subgroups of 18-55, 56-69 and 70-plus years, which contained approximately 150, 28 and 58 TCR-sequenced participants, respectively.

The paper as a whole reports these results and caveats: Conclusions about previously exposed vaccinees are limited, since just five to seven AZD1222 recipients were seropositive for SARS-CoV-2 at baseline. After two AZD1222 doses, spike-specific TCR breadth and depth were significantly higher than at day 0 and than in MenACWY recipients. The 56-69-year group was small, and its depth increase did not reach significance, likely because of low power. Because no day 14 peak-response samples were available, the repertoires could be characterized only after the peak T cell response. Participants were mostly white British and included more females than males, and it was suggested by the authors that clonal diversity may have been underestimated. Epitopes outside the regions mutated in the B.1.351 and B.1.1.7 variants were reportedly recognized by nearly half of the unique spike-specific TCRs. The vaccine-associated CD4 TCRs covered the entire spike protein, and the dominant responses fell in regions 160-218 and 743-854.

The CDR3 regions of human TCRbeta chains were subjected to immunosequencing. In the authors' own workflow: TCRs in the repertoires were compared against a reference library of SARS-CoV-2-specific TCRs that had been generated with the MIRA antigen-specificity platform. Breadth was defined as the fraction of unique TCRs that were SARS-CoV-2-associated, and depth was defined as the fraction of total T cells that were SARS-CoV-2-associated. Using the MIRA data, each spike-specific TCR was mapped to the spike region that the TCR reacts to and placed in a CD4 or CD8 class. Log10-transformed breadth and depth values were compared by one-way ANOVA with Sidak's multiple comparisons tests. TCRdb took over this immuneACCESS table, retaining in-frame rearrangements with V and J assigned. Such tables are incomplete; in checked studies, under half of the missing clones stem from an unresolved V gene, and the remainder is unexplained. From that table come the V and J calls and clone size; the DNA was used to work out D and trimming. Here the sample has more than 150,000 clones; around 92% occur a single time. Roughly a tenth of the sample is held by the ten biggest clonotypes.

This clonotype originated in an adult in good health. Here the sequenced sample was peripheral blood, taken on day 0 of AZD1222 vaccination. Recombination linked TRBV30 to TRBJ1-1; a weak D assignment points to TRBD1 (5 bases agree). The nucleotide sequence reads as follows: TGTGCCTGGAGGACGGGACCCTACACTGAAGCTTTCTTT. Translated, this gives CAWRTGPYTEAFF.